Each of the 11 T cell receptor beta chains below was sequenced from the same sample in a study of cytomegalovirus exposure and HLA in healthy donors. Clones were read by immunoSEQ multiplex PCR, and TCRdb kept only the in-frame ones, dropping some. The sample includes roughly 310,000 clones, nearly 90% seen only once; the top ten take around 0.96%. The sequenced sample consisted of PBMCs. Receptor source: a man between 25 and 39 years old in good health and CMV-seronegative.

The DNA for the CDR3 is TGTGCCACCAGCAGCCGGGACTCTACAACCTACGAGCAGTACTTC. Translation: CATSSRDSTTYEQYF. This sequence joins TRBV15 and TRBJ2-7, with a tentative D call TRBD2 (6 bases). Per germline, CDR1 LNHNV and CDR2 YYDKDF (reference sequence). The CDR3 spans 15 residues. Between the trimmed V and J ends, which lost 3 bases and 2 bases, there was a span of 14 bases.

This clone was picked up many times. This rearrangement joins TRBV5-6 to TRBJ2-7; D is unresolved. The CDR3 spans 12 residues. Between the trimmed V and J ends, which lost 4 bases and 2 bases, there was a span of 7 bases. The germline V gene has CDR1 SGHDT and CDR2 YYEEEE. The CDR3 loop reads CASSLQTYEQYF. The CDR3 DNA reads TGTGCCAGCAGCCTCCAGACCTACGAGCAGTACTTC.

This clone was counted a few times. This chain uses TRBV7-8 with TRBJ1-2; maybe TRBD1 (5 bases). The V end lost 3 bases, the J end lost 5 bases, and 7 bases lay between the germline ends. CDR3 size: 12 residues. The V gene's germline CDR1 is SGHVS and CDR2 FQNEAQ. This CDR3 is CASSFGGYGYTF. In DNA form, the CDR3 reads TGTGCCAGCAGCTTCGGGGGATATGGCTACACCTTC.

The rearrangement uses TRBV4-1 and TRBJ1-3, with D possibly TRBD1 on 6 matching bases. Trimming stripped 0 bases from V and 7 bases from J, with 16 bases between. Germline lookup yields CDR1 MGHRA and CDR2 YSYEKL. The CDR3 is 16 residues long. The CDR3 spells CASSQEPVGGANTIYF. CDR3 DNA sequence: TGCGCCAGCAGCCAAGAACCGGTTGGGGGGGCTAACACCATATATTTT.

V usage is TRBV19 and J usage is TRBJ1-5; tentatively, D is TRBD1 (5 bases). CDR3 length: 14 residues. V was trimmed by 3 bases and J by 2 bases, leaving 8 bases between them. Germline CDR1 is LNHDA and CDR2 is SQIVND (reference sequence). CDR3 residues: CASSIVQGNQPQHF. The CDR3 DNA is TGTGCCAGTAGTATTGTACAGGGCAATCAGCCCCAGCATTTT.

The chain combines TRBV4-1 with TRBJ2-7; TRBD1 might be the D (5 bases). CDR3 length: 15 residues. V was pared by 0 bases and J by 4 bases, with 13 bases between. Per germline, CDR1 MGHRA and CDR2 YSYEKL. CDR3: CASSQDRRAGYEQYF. DNA of the CDR3: TGCGCCAGCAGCCAAGATCGCAGGGCCGGTTACGAGCAGTACTTC.

CDR3 nucleotides: TGTGCCTGGAGTGACAGGGGAAGAAACACTGAAGCTTTCTTT. Translated: CAWSDRGRNTEAFF. This sequence joins TRBV30 and TRBJ1-1, with 7 nucleotides matching TRBD1. This CDR3 region has 14 residues. The V gene's germline CDR1 is GTSNPN and CDR2 SVGIG (reference sequence). Germline trimming cut 1 base from V and 2 bases from J; bases unmatched to any gene: 4.

The chain carries TRBV5-4 and TRBJ1-2; TRBD1 matches 7 bases. The junction had 6 bases not matched to a gene; V was cut back by 4 bases and J by 0 bases. The CDR3 consists of 15 residues. The V gene's germline CDR1 is SGHNT and CDR2 YYREEE (reference sequence). CDR3 nucleotides: TGTGCCAGCAGCCGACCGGGACAGACTAACTATGGCTACACCTTC. Its translation: CASSRPGQTNYGYTF.

The V call is TRBV6-1, the J call TRBJ2-3; TRBD2 aligns across 8 bases. The CDR3 consists of 16 residues. J gave up 4 bases and V 2 bases, and 8 bases lay outside the gene matches. From germline, CDR1 is MNHNS and CDR2 SASEGT. CDR3 sequence: CASSENPGGMSDTQYF. CDR3 coding DNA: TGTGCCAGCAGTGAAAATCCGGGGGGGATGTCAGATACGCAGTATTTT.

As concerns this clone: A read error may produce the germline difference seen at one junction end. The V call is TRBV11-2, the J call TRBJ2-7; D not resolved. The length of the CDR3 is 14 residues. Germline assignment: CDR1 SGHAT and CDR2 FQNNGV. The CDR3 here is CASSLEAVSHEQYF. The CDR3 DNA follows: TGTGCCAGCAGCTTAGAGGCGGTCTCCCACGAGCAGTACTTC.

This chain joins TRBV6-1 and TRBJ1-2; 9 positions match TRBD1. CDR1 and CDR2 from the germline V gene are MNHNS and SASEGT. The CDR3 spans 15 residues. After removal of 6 bases from V and 2 bases from J, the junction contained 7 bases not matched to a gene. CDR3 nucleotides: TGTGCCAGCAGAGAGAGGACAGGGGACAACTATGGCTACACCTTC. Translation: CASRERTGDNYGYTF.